The entry below gives a single TCR beta chain sequence along with its context. Its antigen remains unknown. Some clones are missing from TCRdb's copy, which holds only in-frame ones; the method was immunoSEQ multiplex PCR. The data show 44,000 or so clones, 94% seen once. The sample belongs to a study of T cell therapy after organ transplantation. Study context: T cells were expanded approximately 15 days with 30 CMV class I/II epitopes. Of around 10 patients, eight responded clinically and two did not.

Study-wide results and caveats: Concurrent antirejection and antiviral drugs remain unassessed confounders.

Germline CDR1 and CDR2: SEHNR and FQNEAQ (reference sequence). With 4 bases removed from V and 10 bases from J, the gap between germline ends came to 10 bases. The CDR3 covers 11 residues. The sample in question was CD8+ T cells from blood, obtained before autologous CMV-specific T cell therapy. The chain carries TRBV7-9 and TRBJ1-2, with no clear D. The receptor was derived from a human patient who had received a solid organ transplant and had CMV disease. DNA of the CDR3: TGTGCCAGCAGCTCGGGGAGTGCCTACACCTTC. Translation gives CASSSGSAYTF.